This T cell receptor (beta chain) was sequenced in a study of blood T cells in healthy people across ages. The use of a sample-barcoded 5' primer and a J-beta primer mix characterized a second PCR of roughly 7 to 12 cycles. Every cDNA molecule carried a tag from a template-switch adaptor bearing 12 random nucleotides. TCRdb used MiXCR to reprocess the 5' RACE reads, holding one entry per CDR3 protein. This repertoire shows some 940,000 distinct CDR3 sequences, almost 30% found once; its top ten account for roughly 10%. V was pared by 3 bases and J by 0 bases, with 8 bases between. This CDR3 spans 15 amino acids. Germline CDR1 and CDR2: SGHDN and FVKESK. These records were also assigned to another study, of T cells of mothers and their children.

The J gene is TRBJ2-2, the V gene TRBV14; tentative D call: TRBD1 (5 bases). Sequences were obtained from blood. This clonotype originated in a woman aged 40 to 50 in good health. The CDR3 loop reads CASSQSRANTGELFF. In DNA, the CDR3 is TGTGCCAGCAGCCAGTCCAGGGCGAACACCGGGGAGCTGTTTTTT.